These 14 T cell receptor beta chains share one sample of origin, sequenced in a study of early stage breast cancer tumors. This table comes from immunoSEQ multiplex PCR, and its TCRdb copy is limited to in-frame clones, with some not included. Of 50,000 to 65,000 clones listed, around nine tenths are singletons. Sequencing was carried out using blood. The receptors originated from a person aged 70 to 80 with breast cancer.

The rearrangement links TRBV7-9 to TRBJ1-4; D is unresolved. V was cut by 3 bases and J by 3 bases, with 8 bases left in between. CDR3 length: 14 amino acids. Per the germline V gene, CDR1 is SEHNR and CDR2 is FQNEAQ (reference sequence). The CDR3 region has the DNA TGTGCCAGCAGCTTTGTATCGGCTAATGAAAAACTGTTTTTT. As protein: CASSFVSANEKLFF.

This chain connects TRBV27 to TRBJ2-7; 8 nucleotides align to TRBD2. The CDR3 totals 14 residues. CDR1 is MNHEY, CDR2 SMNVEV, per germline (reference sequence). The J segment lost 5 bases and the V segment lost 6 bases, leaving 9 bases of the junction unmatched. Here the CDR3 reads CASRDSGLVHEQYF. Here the CDR3 DNA reads TGTGCCAGCAGGGACTCGGGACTAGTACACGAGCAGTACTTC.

The V call is TRBV28, the J call TRBJ2-7, with 7 nucleotides matching TRBD1. The CDR3 loop spans 15 amino acids. Germline V lookup: CDR1 MDHEN, CDR2 SYDVKM. J lost 3 bases, V lost 5 bases, and 10 bases had no gene match. CDR3 sequence (DNA): TGTGCCAGCAGTGAAGGGTCTGGACAGGACTACGAGCAGTACTTC. This gives the protein CASSEGSGQDYEQYF.

The chain couples TRBV30 to TRBJ1-2; D remains unclear. Germline loops: CDR1 GTSNPN, CDR2 SVGIG (reference sequence). The CDR3 runs to 14 residues. The germline V and J ends were trimmed by 4 bases and 7 bases, with 19 bases remaining between them. The CDR3 spells CAWNLWGGGRGYTF. DNA of the CDR3: TGTGCCTGGAATTTGTGGGGAGGAGGTCGTGGCTACACCTTC.

The rearrangement links TRBV6-5 to TRBJ1-1; a weak D match, TRBD1 (5 bases). Trimming cost V 2 bases and J 6 bases, with 10 bases left between them. Germline V CDR1 and CDR2: MNHEY, SVGAGI. The CDR3 sequence is 13 residues long. CDR3 sequence: CASSYDSLSEAFF. The CDR3 DNA reads as TGTGCCAGCAGTTACGACAGCCTCTCTGAAGCTTTCTTT.

The chain uses TRBV30 and TRBJ2-4, with 7 nucleotides matching TRBD1. Germline trimming cut 0 bases from V and 4 bases from J; bases unmatched to any gene: 6. Germline V CDR1 and CDR2: GTSNPN, SVGIG (reference sequence). This CDR3 spans 15 amino acids. For the CDR3, the DNA is TGTGCCTGGAGTGTACAGGCAGGGGGTAAAAACATTCAGTACTTC. Protein sequence: CAWSVQAGGKNIQYF.

This clone appeared a single time. This chain connects TRBV30 to TRBJ2-3, with TRBD2 identical over 8 bases. This CDR3 has 16 amino acids. V shed 1 base, J shed 0 bases, and the junction held 6 bases outside the gene matches. The germline V gene encodes CDR1 GTSNPN and CDR2 SVGIG (reference sequence). In DNA, the CDR3 is TGTGCCTGGAGTGGCACGGGGGGGCTAAGCACAGATACGCAGTATTTT. Translation: CAWSGTGGLSTDTQYF.

The chain uses TRBV11-2 and TRBJ2-3; weak D call: TRBD2 (5 bases). Looked up from germline, CDR1 is SGHAT and CDR2 is FQNNGV. CDR3 length: 15 amino acids. V dropped 7 bases and J dropped 6 bases, with 20 bases sitting between them. CDR3 DNA sequence: TGTGCCAGCACCGACGGGCGGGCAGCGCCGGATACGCAGTATTTT. Its protein is CASTDGRAAPDTQYF.

The chain couples TRBV6-1 to TRBJ1-6; TRBD1 agrees at 10 bases. Germline CDR1 MNHNS, CDR2 SASEGT. V lost 8 bases to trimming and J lost 9 bases; unmatched junction nucleotides: 10. The CDR3 covers 15 residues. CDR3 protein: CASGPRDRGSSPLHF. For the CDR3, the DNA is TGTGCCAGCGGGCCCCGGGACAGGGGTAGTTCACCCCTCCACTTT.

The rearrangement links TRBV18 to TRBJ1-1, with D unresolved. The germline V gene has CDR1 KGHSH and CDR2 LQKENI. The CDR3 sequence is 13 residues long. V lost 6 bases and J 4 bases, leaving 12 bases between the germline ends. The CDR3 loop is CASSTLSSTEAFF. In nucleotides, the CDR3 is TGTGCCAGCTCTACTCTGTCGAGCACTGAAGCTTTCTTT.

The V gene is TRBV7-2, the J gene TRBJ1-5; tentatively, D is TRBD1 (6 bases). CDR1 SGHTA and CDR2 FQGNSA come from the germline V gene. The V end lost 4 bases, the J end lost 3 bases, and 16 bases lay between the germline ends. The CDR3 loop spans 16 amino acids. The CDR3 region has the DNA TGTGCCAGCAGCTCAAATACCGGGACACACAATCAGCCCCAGCATTTT. Translating it yields CASSSNTGTHNQPQHF.

This clone appeared once. The chain is built from TRBV10-2 and TRBJ2-2; D might be TRBD2 (6 bases). Germline V lookup: CDR1 WSHSY, CDR2 SAAADI. This CDR3 has 17 residues. V shed 5 bases and J shed 3 bases, with 19 bases lying between them. The CDR3 nucleotides read TGCGCCAGCAGTCATCCGAACGGCCTAGCGTACACCGGGGAGCTGTTTTTT. The encoded protein is CASSHPNGLAYTGELFF.

The table lists this clone with a count of one. The V and J genes are TRBV5-4 and TRBJ2-2; D is ambiguous. CDR1 and CDR2 from the germline V gene are SGHNT and YYREEE (reference sequence). The CDR3 is 15 amino acids. Trimming took off 5 bases at V and 3 bases at J, with 14 bases between the two ends. For the CDR3, the DNA is TGTGCCAGCAGTGTGCGCAACTTCGACACCGGGGAGCTGTTTTTT. Residues: CASSVRNFDTGELFF.

The chain recombines TRBV30 with TRBJ2-3, with 7 bases fitting TRBD2. The length of the CDR3 is 14 residues. J gave up 6 bases and V 2 bases, and 8 bases lay outside the gene matches. The germline V gene has CDR1 GTSNPN and CDR2 SVGIG (reference sequence). CDR3 loop: CAWSRGGEADTQYF. The CDR3 coding sequence is TGTGCCTGGAGTAGGGGAGGGGAGGCCGATACGCAGTATTTT.